This T cell receptor (beta chain) was recovered during a study of blood T cell repertoires in COVID-19. About the research overall: Samples of COVID-19 (acute and convalescent) were obtained from the United States, Italy and Spain. PBMCs, B-cell-depleted T cells, or T cells provided the cDNA or gDNA that made up the material.

Libraries were prepared by immunoSEQ multiplex PCR; TCRdb keeps only in-frame clonotypes and omits some of them. The top ten clones hold around 3.7% of a sample with 130,000 or so clones, approximately 84% of them seen once. In terms of age and location, participants ranged from about 18 to 95 years and lived in about 25 US areas. Participants' reported clinical history set cohort assignment. This CDR3 has 16 amino acids. CDR1 is SGHAT and CDR2 is FQNNGV in the germline V gene. V trimming: 5 bases; J trimming: 6 bases; junction bases outside the gene matches: 13. Sequencing was done on a sample of PBMCs or T cells enriched from blood (not recorded which). The sequence was collected from a woman between 50 and 59 years old with acute COVID-19. The rearrangement joins TRBV11-2 to TRBJ2-1; 7 nucleotides align to TRBD2. CDR3 in DNA: TGTGCCAGCAGCGCCATTCTGGCGGGAGTAGGCAATGAGCAGTTCTTC. Amino acids: CASSAILAGVGNEQFF.